This T cell receptor (beta chain) was recorded in a study of cytomegalovirus exposure and HLA in healthy donors. The PCR had 60 Vbeta and 13 Jbeta primers. Assay: immunoSEQ multiplex PCR; the TCRdb copy retains only in-frame clones and omits some. The data contain roughly 120,000 clones, 70% to 80% of them singletons. The CDR3 runs to 15 residues. Looked up from germline, CDR1 is SGHDN and CDR2 is FVKESK. V was trimmed by 0 bases and J by 7 bases, leaving 12 bases between them. The TCR was taken from a middle-aged woman in good health and CMV-seropositive. The sequencing sample was made of PBMCs. J is TRBJ1-4 and V is TRBV14; perhaps TRBD1 as D (6 bases). The CDR3 spells CASSQEGGRLEKLFF. The CDR3 DNA sequence: TGTGCCAGCAGCCAAGAGGGGGGGCGCCTTGAAAAACTGTTTTTT. Full variable domain (rest looked up from reference TRBV14 and TRBJ1-4): EAGVTQFPSHSVIEKGQTVTLRCDPISGHDNLYWYRRVMGKEIKFLLHFVKESKQDESGMPNNRFLAERTGGTYSTLKVQPAELEDSGVYFCASSQEGGRLEKLFFGSGTQLSVL.